This record looks at one T cell receptor beta chain sequence and its context. The antigen is unknown. This entry is derived from a study of cytotoxic CD8 clonotypes in ibrutinib-treated CLL. Study-wide context: After a median about 13 months on treatment (6 to 36), response samples were drawn.

Sequencing used immunoSEQ multiplex PCR; TCRdb keeps in-frame clones, though not all of them. Of fewer than 400,000 clones listed, 60% to 80% are singletons. CDR1 and CDR2 (germline): MGHRA, YSYEKL. The CDR3 consists of 13 residues. The V and J ends lost 0 bases and 5 bases respectively, with 6 bases between them. Notes on the study in general: Baseline clonality, higher than in age-matched healthy donors, tracked circulating CD8+ T-cell counts. Once treatment began, public clonotypes, which were uncommon, contracted or stayed stable. Clonality went up at the time of ibrutinib response, stayed stable in sustained remission, and later dropped back toward its baseline level at progression.

Sequenced here: PBMCs, sampled after 36 months of ibrutinib treatment. The rearrangement links TRBV4-1 to TRBJ2-3; D unresolved. This TCR was recovered from a human donor with chronic lymphocytic leukemia. The CDR3, as DNA: TGCGCCAGCAGCCAAGATCAGATAGATACGCAGTATTTT. Its protein is CASSQDQIDTQYF.